A single sample is the source of the 15 T cell receptor beta chains below, sequenced in a study of cytomegalovirus exposure and HLA in healthy donors. Primers for the PCR totalled 60 Vbeta and 13 Jbeta. Profiling relied on immunoSEQ multiplex PCR, and the TCRdb table lists in-frame clones only, not all of them. The repertoire holds over 150,000 clones, 75% to 85% seen once, with 4% to 5.5% in the top ten. Sequenced input: PBMCs. The origin of the receptors is a man aged 30 to 39 in good health and CMV-seronegative.

The rearrangement uses TRBV30 and TRBJ2-1; 11 nucleotides line up with TRBD2. The CDR3 consists of 17 residues. Per germline, CDR1 GTSNPN and CDR2 SVGIG (reference sequence). V was pared by 2 bases and J by 5 bases, with 11 bases of the junction left unmatched. Written as DNA, the CDR3 is TGTGCCTGGAGTACCCCGTTACTAGCGGGAGCTAACAATGAGCAGTTCTTC. Amino acid sequence: CAWSTPLLAGANNEQFF.

In DNA, the CDR3 is TGTGCCAGCAGCCCAAGCGGCTCAGGAGATGGTCGGGTAAACTATGGCTACACCTTC. It encodes CASSPSGSGDGRVNYGYTF. V is TRBV5-4 and J is TRBJ1-2; the D is unclear. With 4 bases removed from V and 2 bases from J, the gap between germline ends came to 27 bases. Germline CDR1 SGHNT, CDR2 YYREEE (reference sequence). The CDR3 has 19 residues.

The chain links TRBV11-3 to TRBJ2-7; D may be TRBD2 (5 bases). There are 14 residues in the CDR3. The ends were cut back, 2 bases at V and 6 bases at J, with 14 bases in the middle. The germline V gene encodes CDR1 SGHNT and CDR2 YENEEA. Here the CDR3 DNA reads TGTGCCAGCAGCTTAAGTAACAGCGGCTGCGAGCAGTACTTC. Its translation: CASSLSNSGCEQYF.

The chain's CDR3 is CAVSGRDREYQPQHF. DNA of the CDR3: TGTGCCGTCTCCGGAAGGGACAGGGAATATCAGCCCCAGCATTTT. The V gene is TRBV6-6, the J gene TRBJ1-5, with 9 nucleotides matching TRBD1. In germline, CDR1 is MNHNY, CDR2 SVGAGI (reference sequence). This CDR3 region has 15 residues. J was trimmed by 5 bases and V by 11 bases; bases with no gene match: 13.

The genes are TRBV11-2 and TRBJ1-1; D gene uncertain. Germline V gives CDR1 SGHAT, CDR2 FQNNGV. Trimming removed 2 bases at V and 8 bases at J, with 12 bases between. The CDR3 loop spans 13 amino acids. CDR3 residues: CASSLISHSEAFF. In DNA, the CDR3 is TGTGCCAGCAGCTTAATTTCCCACAGCGAAGCTTTCTTT. Based on the CDR3 plus reference TRBV11-2 and TRBJ1-1, the full variable domain is EAGVAQSPRYKIIEKRQSVAFWCNPISGHATLYWYQQILGQGPKLLIQFQNNGVVDDSQLPKDRFSAERLKGVDSTLKIQPAKLEDSAVYLCASSLISHSEAFFGQGTRLTVV.

This clone is a singleton in its sample. This rearrangement joins TRBV5-4 to TRBJ2-1; 7 bases align to TRBD1. The V gene end was trimmed by 0 bases and the J gene end by 7 bases; junction bases not matched to a gene: 10. In germline, CDR1 is SGHNT, CDR2 YYREEE (reference sequence). There are 16 residues in the CDR3. The CDR3 sequence is CASSLALGTARNEQFF. CDR3 nucleotides: TGTGCCAGCAGCTTGGCCTTAGGGACAGCGAGGAATGAGCAGTTCTTC.

The genes are TRBV27 and TRBJ1-6; no clear D. The CDR3 spans 17 residues. Germline CDR1 reads MNHEY; CDR2 reads SMNVEV (reference sequence). The germline V and J ends were trimmed by 0 bases and 0 bases, with 9 bases remaining between them. The CDR3 reads CASSLSPVSSYNSPLHF. The CDR3 DNA sequence: TGTGCCAGCAGTTTATCTCCGGTGAGCTCCTATAATTCACCCCTCCACTTT.

The chain couples TRBV10-3 to TRBJ1-1; 9 nucleotides match TRBD1. Germline CDR1 reads ENHRY; CDR2 reads SYGVKD. There are 15 residues in the CDR3. V lost 8 bases to trimming and J lost 3 bases; unmatched junction nucleotides: 10. The CDR3 loop is CAIGSQGAADTEAFF. CDR3 nucleotide sequence: TGTGCCATCGGGTCACAGGGGGCCGCGGACACTGAAGCTTTCTTT.

This chain links TRBV27 with TRBJ1-4; TRBD1 might be the D (6 bases). V was cut by 0 bases and J by 7 bases, with 9 bases left in between. CDR3 size: 14 residues. Germline values: CDR1 MNHEY, CDR2 SMNVEV (reference sequence). The CDR3 DNA reads as TGTGCCAGCAGTTTATCGGGGACACTTGAAAAACTGTTTTTT. Translation: CASSLSGTLEKLFF.

V usage is TRBV21-1 and J usage is TRBJ2-1; TRBD1 is the table's D call and was not checked against the DNA. TRBV21-1 is a pseudogene. The CDR3 length is 13 residues. The CDR3 here is CASSKEGAGEQFF. CDR3 sequence (DNA): TGTGCCAGCAGCAAAGAGGGGGCGGGGGAGCAGTTCTTC.

V and J are TRBV28 and TRBJ2-5; D perhaps matches TRBD2 (5 bases). CDR1 is MDHEN and CDR2 is SYDVKM in the germline V gene. Trimming removed 2 bases at V and 4 bases at J, with 11 bases between. The CDR3 has 14 residues. CDR3 coding DNA: TGTGCCAGCAGTTTAGGAGGTGTAGTAGAGACCCAGTACTTC. It is translated as CASSLGGVVETQYF.

V and J are TRBV7-8 and TRBJ2-5, with D possibly TRBD1 on 5 matching bases. The J call may be in error: the DNA end matches TRBJ2-7 better. CDR1 and CDR2 from the germline V gene are SGHVS and FQNEAQ. The CDR3 is 14 residues long. The CDR3 sequence is CASSPWTNSYEQYF. For the CDR3, the DNA is TGTGCCAGCAGCCCTTGGACAAACTCCTACGAGCAGTACTTC.

The rearrangement uses TRBV28 and TRBJ1-3; 7 bases are shared with TRBD1. CDR1 is MDHEN, CDR2 SYDVKM, per germline. Trimming took 7 bases from V and 2 from J; bases not matched to a gene: 5. The CDR3 is made up of 14 amino acids. DNA for the CDR3: TGTGCCAGCAAGGAACAGGGGACTGGAAACACCATATATTTT. This encodes CASKEQGTGNTIYF.

This clone was observed a single time. The chain employs TRBV9 and TRBJ2-1; possible D gene TRBD2, 7 bases. This CDR3 spans 16 amino acids. The germline gives CDR1 SGDLS, CDR2 YYNGEE. V dropped 0 bases and J dropped 8 bases, with 18 bases sitting between them. The CDR3 reads CASSVVSGGRRDEQFF. The CDR3 DNA is TGTGCCAGCAGCGTAGTCTCCGGGGGGCGTAGAGATGAGCAGTTCTTC.

On this clone: A junction boundary mismatches the germline segment, possibly from a read error. The chain uses TRBV7-9 and TRBJ1-2, with 8 bases that match TRBD1. This CDR3 is 13 amino acids long. Germline values: CDR1 SEHNR, CDR2 FQNEAQ (reference sequence). In DNA form, the CDR3 reads TGTTCCAGCAAAACAGGGGGGACAGATGGCTACACCTTC. Its translation is CSSKTGGTDGYTF.